Listed below are T cell receptor beta chains from one sample, sequenced in a study of CD8+ T cells in alopecia areata. Clones were sequenced by immunoSEQ multiplex PCR, and TCRdb holds only the in-frame ones, with some missing. The repertoire includes 95,000 to 100,000 clones, about 64% of them detected once, and 15% to 19% sits in the top ten. Material: CD8+ T cells sorted from blood, obtained at week 4, from a patient treated with tofacitinib. These receptors were taken from a human donor with alopecia areata. Both conserved end residues are part of each CDR3. D genes are given only for firm matches. Part of the rows lack a size; the others show once, few, many or a class for expanded clones.

clone_size	d_call	v_call	j_call	cdr3_nt	cdr3_aa
-	-	TRBV7-2	TRBJ2-3	TGTGCCAGCAGCTTACGTCTCGCTGCCCCGGATACGCAGTATTTT	CASSLRLAAPDTQYF
once	TRBD1	TRBV2	TRBJ2-5	TGTGCCAGCAGTACCCGGGACAGCAACCAAGAGACCCAGTACTTC	CASSTRDSNQETQYF
-	-	TRBV6-6	TRBJ2-2	TGTGCCAGCGGAGCACCGAACACCGGGGAGCTGTTTTTT	CASGAPNTGELFF
-	TRBD2	TRBV5-1	TRBJ2-1	TGCGCCAGCAGCTTATTAGCGGGGGGAGATAATGAGCAGTTCTTC	CASSLLAGGDNEQFF
few	TRBD2	TRBV9	TRBJ2-7	TGTGCCAGCAGCCCCTACGCGGGGGGAGGCGAGCAGTACTTC	CASSPYAGGGEQYF
-	TRBD2	TRBV7-3	TRBJ2-3	TGTGCCAGCAGCTTTGCGGGGGTGCGTACAGATACGCAGTATTTT	CASSFAGVRTDTQYF
-	-	TRBV29-1	TRBJ1-2	TGCAGCGTTACCAGGCGGCCAGGAACTAACTATGGCTACACCTTC	CSVTRRPGTNYGYTF
few	-	TRBV29-1	TRBJ2-5	TGCAGCGAGCACGACAGTAATCAAGAGACCCAGTACTTC	CSEHDSNQETQYF
-	-	TRBV30	TRBJ2-7	TGTGCCTGGAGTGTACGAGGGCGGACCTTACCCCTCGAGCAGTACTTC	CAWSVRGRTLPLEQYF
-	-	TRBV4-2	TRBJ2-3	TGTGCCAGCAGCCAAGTAACTAGTTCAACAGATACGCAGTATTTT	CASSQVTSSTDTQYF
once	-	TRBV6-5	TRBJ1-1	TGTGCCAGCAGAGAACGGCAGAACTTGAACACTGAAGCTTTCTTT	CASRERQNLNTEAFF
-	TRBD1	TRBV11-2	TRBJ2-7	TGTGCCAGCAGCTTAGGGGACACCAACAGGGGCGAGCAGTACTTC	CASSLGDTNRGEQYF
few	-	TRBV9	TRBJ1-5	TGTGCCAGCAGCGCAGGGGCGACCAATCAGCCCCAGCATTTT	CASSAGATNQPQHF
few	TRBD1	TRBV2	TRBJ1-6	TGTGCCAGCACTGCAGACAGGGGGGTCGGTTCACCCCTCCACTTT	CASTADRGVGSPLHF
few	TRBD2	TRBV7-8	TRBJ2-3	TGTGCCAGCAGCCTAAAGAACCGGGAGGACCCAGATACGCAGTATTTT	CASSLKNREDPDTQYF
many	TRBD2	TRBV6-4	TRBJ2-3	TGTGCCAGCAGTGACTCAAGCGGGGGAGGCACAGATACGCAGTATTTT	CASSDSSGGGTDTQYF
-	-	TRBV27	TRBJ2-5	TGTGCCAGCAGTTCCTTCTGGACGGACCAAGAGACCCAGTACTTC	CASSSFWTDQETQYF
-	-	TRBV29-1	TRBJ1-2	TGCAGCGTTGACGGTGCCTTTCCGAGCTCCGGCTACACCTTC	CSVDGAFPSSGYTF
-	-	TRBV9	TRBJ1-1	TGTGCCAGCAGCGAGACAGGGAACACTGAAGCTTTCTTT	CASSETGNTEAFF
-	-	TRBV5-6	TRBJ1-2	TGTGCCAGCAGCTTGTTTGGTGCCACCGAAGTCTATGGCTACACCTTC	CASSLFGATEVYGYTF
few	-	TRBV13	TRBJ1-1	TGTGCCAGCAGCCCTCCTCAGGTCATGAACACTGAAGCTTTCTTT	CASSPPQVMNTEAFF
-	TRBD1	TRBV27	TRBJ2-3	TGTGCCAGCAGTTTACTCGCTTTTGGGACAGGGACCACAGATACGCAGTATTTT	CASSLLAFGTGTTDTQYF
-	-	TRBV28	TRBJ1-2	TGTGCCAGCAGTTCCCCTAACTATGGCTACACCTTC	CASSSPNYGYTF
-	-	TRBV5-6	TRBJ2-1	TGTGCCAGCAGCTTGGTACCCGGTTCGTCCTACAATGAGCAGTTCTTC	CASSLVPGSSYNEQFF
-	TRBD2	TRBV19	TRBJ2-3	TGTGCCAGTACCCCCCTAGCGGGGACTGGAACGCAGTATTTT	CASTPLAGTGTQYF
few	TRBD1	TRBV29-1	TRBJ1-3	TGCAGCGTTGAGGTATACAGGGGATCGTCTGGAAACACCATATATTTT	CSVEVYRGSSGNTIYF
-	TRBD1	TRBV5-1	TRBJ1-1	TGCGCCAGCAGCTTATGGACAGGGGGCCCCACTGAAGCTTTCTTT	CASSLWTGGPTEAFF
few	-	TRBV7-9	TRBJ1-2	TGTGCCAGCAGCTTATTCGCCGATGGCTACACCTTC	CASSLFADGYTF
few	TRBD2	TRBV7-2	TRBJ2-3	TGTGCCAGCAGCTTAGCTCCTAGCGGGAGAAAGTATTTT	CASSLAPSGRKYF
once	-	TRBV4-3	TRBJ2-7	TGCGCCAGCAGCCAAGACACACGCTTCTACGAGCAGTACTTC	CASSQDTRFYEQYF
few	-	TRBV11-1	TRBJ2-5	TGTGCCAGCGGAGGGGAGACCCAGTACTTC	CASGGETQYF
few	TRBD1	TRBV4-1	TRBJ2-2	TGCGCCAGCAGCCAACCCGGGACAGGGATCCCCGGGGAGCTGTTTTTT	CASSQPGTGIPGELFF
-	-	TRBV4-1	TRBJ2-5	TGCGCCAGCAGCCAAGACGGGGGCGGAGGATCAGATACCCAGTACTTC	CASSQDGGGGSDTQYF
-	-	TRBV4-3	TRBJ2-1	TGCGCCAGCAGCCAAGATCTGAACGGTGGTAATGAGCAGTTCTTC	CASSQDLNGGNEQFF
-	-	TRBV13	TRBJ2-1	TGTGCCAGCAGCTTAAGAGTTAACTCCTACAATGAGCAGTTCTTC	CASSLRVNSYNEQFF
-	-	TRBV30	TRBJ2-3	TGTGCCTGGAGACTTTGGACATTTAGCACAGATACGCAGTATTTT	CAWRLWTFSTDTQYF
-	-	TRBV7-8	TRBJ2-5	TGTGCCAGCAGCTTCCCCCTCGCGGGAGAGACCCAGTACTTC	CASSFPLAGETQYF
-	-	TRBV9	TRBJ1-2	TGTGCCAGCAGCGTAGGTGGGGGCTCTGGCTACACCTTC	CASSVGGGSGYTF
once	TRBD2	TRBV7-9	TRBJ2-7	TGTGCCAGCAGCTTAGGAAGTTGGACTAGCGGGGGATACGAGCAGTACTTC	CASSLGSWTSGGYEQYF
-	-	TRBV7-2	TRBJ2-7	TGTGCCAGCAGCGGTGGGGCACGAACCTCCTACGAGCAGTACTTC	CASSGGARTSYEQYF
-	-	TRBV18	TRBJ1-1	TGTGCCAGCTCACCGAGGGGGAAGGGGATGAACACTGAAGCTTTCTTT	CASSPRGKGMNTEAFF
-	-	TRBV5-1	TRBJ2-4	TGCGCCAGCAGCTTGGTAGCGACAGACTCTTTAGCCAAAAACATTCAGTACTTC	CASSLVATDSLAKNIQYF
-	-	TRBV18	TRBJ1-2	TGTGCCAGCTCATTGGGAGGAAGACTGGACTATGGCTACACCTTC	CASSLGGRLDYGYTF
-	TRBD2	TRBV29-1	TRBJ2-5	TGCAGCGTAAACCAGCGGGGGTGGGCCCAAGAGACCCAGTACTTC	CSVNQRGWAQETQYF
-	-	TRBV29-1	TRBJ1-2	TGCAGCGTGATTCTGGGAGACTATGGCTACACCTTC	CSVILGDYGYTF
few	-	TRBV5-1	TRBJ2-7	TGCGCCAGCAGCTTTTCACAGGGATCCTACGAGCAGTACTTC	CASSFSQGSYEQYF
-	-	TRBV28	TRBJ2-7	TGTGCCAGCAGTTTTGTCAAGCAGTACTTC	CASSFVKQYF
-	-	TRBV4-1	TRBJ1-6	TGCGCCAGCAGCCAAGGGGAGGACGGATCTTCACCCCTCCACTTT	CASSQGEDGSSPLHF
few	-	TRBV29-1	TRBJ1-2	TGCAGCGTAGGGGACGCTAGCTATGGCTACACCTTC	CSVGDASYGYTF
once	TRBD1	TRBV29-1	TRBJ1-2	TGCAGCGTTTCGGACAGGGGGAACTATGGCTACACCTTC	CSVSDRGNYGYTF
-	TRBD1	TRBV18	TRBJ2-7	TGTGCCAGCTCACCAGAGGAACAGGGGGGAACCTACGAGCAGTACTTC	CASSPEEQGGTYEQYF
-	TRBD2	TRBV30	TRBJ2-1	TGTGCCTGGGGGACTAGTCCCATCTCCTACAATGAGCAGTTCTTC	CAWGTSPISYNEQFF
once	-	TRBV4-1	TRBJ2-7	TGCGCCAGCAGCCAAGAAGGGAGTCCCGTATACGAGCAGTACTTC	CASSQEGSPVYEQYF
once	-	TRBV4-1	TRBJ1-1	TGCGCCAGCAGCCAAGGAGTGAACACTGAAGCTTTCTTT	CASSQGVNTEAFF
-	-	TRBV27	TRBJ2-5	TGTGCCAGCAGTACCAGGGGAGAGACCCAGTACTTC	CASSTRGETQYF
-	TRBD1	TRBV9	TRBJ1-2	TGTGCCAGCACCGACGGGACAGATACTAACTATGGCTACACCTTC	CASTDGTDTNYGYTF
-	-	TRBV30	TRBJ2-2	TGTGCCTGGATTGGCGACCCCGGGGAGCTGTTTTTT	CAWIGDPGELFF
once	-	TRBV7-6	TRBJ2-1	TGTGCCAGCAGCCCGTCGCTGGGGGGCTCCTACAATGAGCAGTTCTTC	CASSPSLGGSYNEQFF
-	TRBD1	TRBV30	TRBJ2-7	TGTGCCTGGAGCCCGACAGGGGGAGGGTACGACGAGCAGTACTTC	CAWSPTGGGYDEQYF